This T cell receptor beta chain emerged from a study of spatial heterogeneity in lung cancer. Findings of the study overall: Beta chains had an estimated 13% coverage of tumor T cells, and alpha chains had 7% to 8%. Higher tumor mutation counts went along with higher counts of expanded intratumoral alpha and beta TCRs.

The V gene end was trimmed by 0 bases and the J gene end by 3 bases; junction bases not matched to a gene: 6. The CDR3 length is 16 residues. The germline V gene has CDR1 LGHNA and CDR2 YNFKEQ. This clonotype was seen many times. Its antigen remains unknown. Time point: sample taken at primary tumor resection. TCRs were sequenced from unsorted whole RNA of tumor, nontumor lung or PBMC. TCRdb reanalysed the 5' RACE reads using MiXCR and keeps one entry per CDR3 protein. The sample has 9,500 to 11,000 distinct CDR3 sequences; 7.5% to 9% are singletons. The rearrangement uses TRBV4-2 and TRBJ2-7; 9 bases agree with TRBD2. The starting material was lung tumor tissue, obtained at surgery. This receptor was identified in a female donor with early-stage non-small cell lung cancer. In DNA, the CDR3 is TGTGCCAGCAGCCAAGAGCGCGGCGGGGGGGACTACGAGCAGTACTTC. Translated, it gives CASSQERGGGDYEQYF.